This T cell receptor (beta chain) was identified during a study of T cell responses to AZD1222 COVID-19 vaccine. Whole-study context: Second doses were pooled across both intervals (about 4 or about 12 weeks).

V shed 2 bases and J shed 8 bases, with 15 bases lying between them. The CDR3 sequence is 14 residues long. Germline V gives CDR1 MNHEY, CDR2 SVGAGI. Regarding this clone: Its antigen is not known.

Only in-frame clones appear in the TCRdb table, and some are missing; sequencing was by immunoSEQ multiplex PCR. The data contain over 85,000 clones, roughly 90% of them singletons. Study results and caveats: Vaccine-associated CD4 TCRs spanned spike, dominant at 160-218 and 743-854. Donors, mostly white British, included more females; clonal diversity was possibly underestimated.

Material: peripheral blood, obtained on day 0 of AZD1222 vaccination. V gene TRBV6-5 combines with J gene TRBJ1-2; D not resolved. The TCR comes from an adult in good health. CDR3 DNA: TGTGCCAGCAGTTACGGGTTGGAGGTTGGAGGCTACACCTTC. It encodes CASSYGLEVGGYTF.